This is a list of T cell receptor beta chains from one sample in a study of T cell responses to AZD1222 COVID-19 vaccine. Profiled with immunoSEQ multiplex PCR; TCRdb holds only in-frame clones, not every one. The profile shows about 70,000 clones, 88% of them singletons. Here the sequenced sample was peripheral blood, taken 28 days after the second dose of the MenACWY control vaccine. Source of these receptors: an adult who received the MenACWY meningococcal vaccine as a control. Each CDR3 is given with its conserved first and last residue. A D gene is named only where the DNA matches it firmly. For some rows the clone size is stated as once, few or many, or as a class when expanded; others skip it.

abundance	d_gene	v_gene	j_gene	CDR3aa	CDR3nt
-	-	TRBV3-1/TRBV3-2	TRBJ2-2	CASKLAGELFF	TGTGCCAGCAAATTAGCGGGGGAGCTGTTTTTT
-	-	TRBV9	TRBJ2-1	CASSVRWENNEQFF	TGTGCCAGCAGCGTAAGGTGGGAGAACAATGAGCAGTTCTTC
-	-	TRBV28	TRBJ2-3	CATLSTDTQYF	TGTGCCACCCTTTCCACAGATACGCAGTATTTT
-	TRBD2	TRBV20-1	TRBJ2-7	CSASEPSGGGYEQYF	TGCAGTGCTAGTGAACCTAGCGGGGGGGGTTACGAGCAGTACTTC
-	-	TRBV19	TRBJ2-3	CASSMSRTDTQYF	TGTGCCAGTAGTATGTCGCGCACAGATACGCAGTATTTT
-	TRBD1	TRBV30	TRBJ2-7	CASARDSPYEQYF	TGTGCGAGCGCCCGGGACAGTCCCTACGAGCAGTACTTC
-	-	TRBV19	TRBJ2-5	CASSKEFEETQYF	TGTGCCAGTAGTAAGGAGTTTGAAGAGACCCAGTACTTC
-	TRBD2	TRBV24-1	TRBJ2-3	CATSDSGGGTDTQYF	TGTGCCACCAGTGATTCCGGGGGAGGGACAGATACGCAGTATTTT
-	TRBD1	TRBV28	TRBJ1-2	CASLGGQGRRGYGYTF	TGTGCCAGCCTTGGGGGACAGGGTCGCCGCGGCTATGGCTACACCTTC
-	TRBD1	TRBV2	TRBJ1-4	CASNVPGQGDEKLFF	TGTGCCAGCAATGTACCGGGACAGGGAGATGAAAAACTGTTTTTT
-	TRBD1	TRBV7-2	TRBJ1-2	CASSFLVPGTGEGYGYTF	TGTGCCAGCAGCTTCCTTGTCCCCGGGACAGGGGAGGGCTATGGCTACACCTTC
-	TRBD2	TRBV13	TRBJ2-7	CASSLVRPRGGAYEQYF	TGTGCCAGCAGCTTAGTTCGCCCACGGGGGGGCGCCTACGAGCAGTACTTC
-	-	TRBV11-1	TRBJ2-7	CASSLERGLPYEQYF	TGTGCCAGCAGCTTAGAACGGGGTTTACCCTACGAGCAGTACTTC
-	-	TRBV6-5	TRBJ2-3	CASTSQATDTQYF	TGTGCCAGCACCTCGCAGGCGACGGATACGCAGTATTTT
few	-	TRBV11-2	TRBJ1-1	CASSLDLGREAFF	TGTGCCAGCAGCTTAGATCTCGGGAGAGAAGCTTTCTTT
few	-	TRBV14	TRBJ1-3	CASSQIHSGNTIYF	TGTGCCAGCAGCCAGATACACTCTGGAAACACCATATATTTT
-	TRBD2	TRBV28	TRBJ2-2	CASSVLAGWGTGELFF	TGTGCCAGCTCCGTTTTAGCGGGATGGGGCACCGGGGAGCTGTTTTTT
-	TRBD1	TRBV4-1	TRBJ2-7	CASNHPWGQGVPYEQYF	TGCGCCAGCAACCATCCCTGGGGACAGGGAGTACCCTACGAGCAGTACTTC
-	-	TRBV6-2/TRBV6-3	TRBJ2-5	CASSSWGAAQETQYF	TGTGCCAGCAGTAGTTGGGGGGCCGCCCAAGAGACCCAGTACTTC
-	-	TRBV4-2	TRBJ1-6	CASSQGGRVSPLHF	TGTGCCAGCAGCCAAGGCGGCAGGGTTTCACCCCTCCACTTT
-	TRBD1	TRBV2	TRBJ1-1	CASSSKDRENTEAFF	TGTGCCAGCAGCTCCAAGGACAGGGAGAACACTGAAGCTTTCTTT
-	-	TRBV6-5	TRBJ1-2	CASRIIQALNYGYTF	TGTGCCAGCAGAATAATACAGGCGCTAAACTATGGCTACACCTTC
-	TRBD1	TRBV7-8	TRBJ2-3	CASSFGTGVTDTQYF	TGTGCCAGCAGCTTTGGGACAGGGGTCACAGATACGCAGTATTTT
-	-	TRBV11-3	TRBJ2-3	CASSLGDTQYF	TGTGCCAGCAGCTTAGGTGATACGCAGTATTTT
once	TRBD1	TRBV15	TRBJ1-6	CATSRHRDRDSPLHF	TGTGCCACCAGCAGACACCGGGACAGGGATTCACCCCTCCACTTT
-	-	TRBV7-2	TRBJ2-2	CASSLAGTANTGELFF	TGTGCCAGCAGCTTGGCCGGGACGGCGAACACCGGGGAGCTGTTTTTT
-	TRBD2	TRBV11-2	TRBJ2-2	CASSLVGGAITGELFF	TGTGCCAGCAGCTTAGTCGGGGGGGCGATTACCGGGGAGCTGTTTTTT
-	-	TRBV24-1	TRBJ1-5	CATSELPGRPFNQPQHF	TGTGCCACCAGTGAACTCCCGGGACGGCCCTTCAATCAGCCCCAGCATTTT
few	-	TRBV18	TRBJ1-2	CASSPTGDYGYTF	TGTGCCAGCTCACCAACAGGAGACTATGGCTACACCTTC
-	TRBD2	TRBV29-1	TRBJ2-1	CSAGRTRDNEQFF	TGCAGCGCCGGCCGGACTAGAGACAATGAGCAGTTCTTC
-	-	TRBV19	TRBJ1-3	CASRAGTPNFSGNTIYF	TGTGCCAGTAGAGCCGGGACACCAAACTTCTCTGGAAACACCATATATTTT
-	-	TRBV4-1	TRBJ2-1	CASSHPTAGQETYNEQFF	TGCGCCAGCAGCCACCCCACGGCGGGTCAGGAGACCTACAATGAGCAGTTCTTC
once	-	TRBV10-3	TRBJ2-3	CAIMSSTDTQYF	TGTGCCATCATGTCAAGCACAGATACGCAGTATTTT
-	TRBD2	TRBV27	TRBJ2-1	CASNHGLAGYNEQFF	TGTGCCAGCAACCACGGACTAGCGGGGTACAATGAGCAGTTCTTC
once	-	TRBV4-2	TRBJ2-6	CASSQDTGTGANVLTF	TGTGCCAGCAGCCAAGATACTGGGACTGGGGCCAACGTCCTGACTTTC
-	TRBD1	TRBV4-3	TRBJ1-2	CASSQGGTDGYTF	TGCGCCAGCAGCCAAGGCGGGACAGATGGCTACACCTTC
-	TRBD1	TRBV27	TRBJ2-7	CASSSSTGGVRYF	TGTGCCAGCAGTTCCTCGACAGGGGGGGTTCGGTACTTC
-	-	TRBV20-1	TRBJ2-7	CSASFEGASYEQYF	TGCAGTGCTAGTTTCGAGGGAGCCTCCTACGAGCAGTACTTC
-	-	TRBV14	TRBJ2-7	CASSSLLGSYEQYF	TGTGCCAGCAGCTCTCTCTTGGGGAGCTACGAGCAGTACTTC
-	-	TRBV7-2	TRBJ1-5	CASSSYGSNQPQHF	TGTGCCAGCAGCTCGTACGGCAGCAATCAGCCCCAGCATTTT
-	-	TRBV7-2	TRBJ1-4	CASSRDLVGGEKLFF	TGTGCCAGCAGCCGCGATCTGGTGGGGGGTGAAAAACTGTTTTTT
-	-	TRBV30	TRBJ2-3	CAWGTGTDTQYF	TGTGCCTGGGGGACTGGCACAGATACGCAGTATTTT
-	-	TRBV4-3	TRBJ1-5	CASSQAAGPSNQPQHF	TGCGCCAGCAGCCAAGCGGCAGGGCCTAGCAATCAGCCCCAGCATTTT
-	-	TRBV11-2	TRBJ2-7	CASSLGPQGSYEQYF	TGTGCCAGCAGCTTAGGGCCCCAGGGGTCCTACGAGCAGTACTTC
-	-	TRBV30	TRBJ1-6	CAWIRAGRYNSPLHF	TGTGCCTGGATACGCGCGGGGCGTTATAATTCACCCCTCCACTTT
-	TRBD1	TRBV15	TRBJ2-7	CATSRDRGQYEQYF	TGTGCCACCAGCAGAGATCGGGGACAGTACGAGCAGTACTTC
-	-	TRBV20-1	TRBJ2-1	CSARLMDEQFF	TGCAGTGCTAGGCTCATGGATGAGCAGTTCTTC
-	TRBD1	TRBV7-2	TRBJ2-3	CASSLEGQGANTDTQYF	TGTGCCAGCAGCTTAGAGGGACAGGGGGCGAACACAGATACGCAGTATTTT
-	TRBD1	TRBV12-3/TRBV12-4	TRBJ2-7	CASSLRQGSEQYF	TGTGCCAGCAGTTTGAGACAGGGAAGCGAGCAGTACTTC
-	-	TRBV12-3/TRBV12-4	TRBJ1-4	CASSPTDGRLFF	TGTGCCAGCAGTCCAACCGACGGTCGACTGTTTTTT
few	-	TRBV29-1	TRBJ1-2	CSALTDFRGFGGYTF	TGCAGCGCCCTAACCGATTTTAGGGGTTTTGGCGGCTACACCTTC
-	-	TRBV3-1/TRBV3-2	TRBJ2-3	CASSQNPGVGDTQYF	TGTGCCAGCAGCCAAAATCCCGGGGTTGGAGATACGCAGTATTTT
-	TRBD1	TRBV20-1	TRBJ2-7	CSAETGVEQYF	TGCAGTGCAGAGACAGGGGTCGAGCAGTACTTC
-	TRBD1	TRBV27	TRBJ2-1	CASSAGPGQVSYNEQFF	TGTGCCAGCAGTGCCGGTCCGGGACAGGTCTCCTACAATGAGCAGTTCTTC
few	-	TRBV21-1	TRBJ1-6	CASSKAPGQGNSPLHF	TGTGCCAGCAGCAAAGCTCCGGGACAGGGTAATTCACCCCTCCACTTT
-	TRBD1	TRBV6-6	TRBJ2-3	CASSGTATDTQYF	TGTGCCAGCTCGGGGACAGCCACAGATACGCAGTATTTT
-	TRBD1	TRBV5-1	TRBJ1-6	CASSLTTGTNTNSPLHF	TGCGCCAGCAGCTTGACGACAGGGACGAATACCAATTCACCCCTCCACTTT